Here is one T cell receptor (beta chain) with its context. Antigen specificity is unknown. Germline values: CDR1 MNHEY, CDR2 SVGEGT. The CDR3 has 16 residues. With 4 bases clipped from V and 7 bases from J, the junction kept 10 bases outside the gene matches. This record comes from a study of T cell responses to AZD1222 COVID-19 vaccine. Points from the study as a whole: Spike-spanning, vaccine-associated CD4 TCRs were dominant at 160-218 and 743-854. A mostly white British donor set with more females was recruited, and clonal diversity was possibly underestimated.

TCRdb's copy holds only in-frame clones and misses some; the assay was immunoSEQ multiplex PCR. Among 130,000 to 150,000 clones listed, 75% to 90% were seen once. This sequence joins TRBV6-2 or TRBV6-3 and TRBJ2-1; 10 nucleotides line up with TRBD2. The sample consisted of peripheral blood, taken on day 0 of MenACWY control vaccination. This sequence originates from an adult in good health. The CDR3 region is CASSSGPSGGVNEQFF. Here the CDR3 DNA reads TGTGCCAGCAGTTCGGGCCCCAGCGGGGGGGTAAATGAGCAGTTCTTC.